The 22 T cell receptor beta chains presented below share a single source sample, sequenced in a study of blood T cell repertoires in COVID-19. The data were produced by immunoSEQ multiplex PCR, yet TCRdb's version contains in-frame clones alone and is incomplete. The sample holds roughly 110,000 clones, around four fifths seen once. The sequenced sample consisted of peripheral blood. These receptors all stem from a man between 70 and 80 years old with acute or convalescent COVID-19.

The rearrangement links TRBV11-2 to TRBJ2-1; TRBD2 matches 8 bases. Germline assignment: CDR1 SGHAT and CDR2 FQNNGV. Trimming removed 3 bases from V and 0 bases from J; junction bases left unmatched: 7. The CDR3 is 17 residues long. The CDR3 here is CASSFFRGTSSYNEQFF. As DNA, the CDR3 is TGTGCCAGCAGCTTTTTTCGGGGGACTAGCTCCTACAATGAGCAGTTCTTC.

The chain carries TRBV5-6 and TRBJ2-1, with D uncertain. Germline CDR1 is SGHDT and CDR2 is YYEEEE. CDR3 length: 16 residues. Deletions cut 2 bases from V and 0 bases from J, with 12 bases between. The CDR3 nucleotides are TGTGCCAGCAGCTTCCTCGCAGGCGACTCCTACAATGAGCAGTTCTTC. This codes for CASSFLAGDSYNEQFF.

This clone was counted between two and nine times. J is TRBJ1-4 and V is TRBV15; TRBD1 might be the D (5 bases). V was pared by 7 bases and J by 4 bases, with 16 bases between. Germline values: CDR1 LNHNV, CDR2 YYDKDF (reference sequence). The CDR3 is 15 residues long. DNA for the CDR3: TGTGCCACCACCCTGGGGGGTGCTAATAATGAAAAACTGTTTTTT. Protein sequence: CATTLGGANNEKLFF.

V and J are TRBV7-9 and TRBJ2-7, with 11 bases aligning to TRBD1. The V and J ends lost 5 bases and 3 bases, in that order; junction bases with no gene match: 9. The CDR3 is made up of 16 amino acids. The germline gives CDR1 SEHNR, CDR2 FQNEAQ (reference sequence). The CDR3 loop is CASSRSQGTGGYEQYF. CDR3 sequence (DNA): TGTGCCAGCAGCCGTTCCCAGGGGACAGGGGGCTACGAGCAGTACTTC.

CDR3 nucleotides: TGTGCCAGCAGTTTAAAAGGGGGCCGCACTGAAGCTTTCTTT. Translation gives CASSLKGGRTEAFF. This chain connects TRBV27 to TRBJ1-1; 7 bases line up with TRBD1. The CDR3 covers 14 residues. Per the germline V gene, CDR1 is MNHEY and CDR2 is SMNVEV (reference sequence). With 2 bases clipped from V and 4 bases from J, the junction kept 4 bases outside the gene matches.

The chain recombines TRBV2 with TRBJ2-2; the match to TRBD1 covers 8 bases. Looked up from germline, CDR1 is SNHLY and CDR2 is FYNNEI. The CDR3 extends over 15 amino acids. Trimming cost V 3 bases and J 6 bases; bases outside gene matches: 6. The CDR3 loop reads CASSDQGARSGELFF. CDR3 nucleotide sequence: TGTGCCAGCAGTGATCAGGGGGCCAGGTCCGGGGAGCTGTTTTTT. Together with reference TRBV2 and TRBJ2-2, the CDR3 gives the full variable domain: EPEVTQTPSHQVTQMGQEVILRCVPISNHLYFYWYRQILGQKVEFLVSFYNNEISEKSEIFDDQFSVERPDGSNFTLKIRSTKLEDSAMYFCASSDQGARSGELFFGEGSRLTVL.

The rearrangement joins TRBV24-1 to TRBJ2-2; possible D gene TRBD2, 7 bases. V lost 7 bases to trimming and J lost 3 bases, with 11 bases between them. This CDR3 contains 14 residues. Germline CDR1 and CDR2: KGHDR and SFDVKD. For the CDR3, the DNA is TGTGCCACCAGGGGGGGGCCGGACACCGGGGAGCTGTTTTTT. Protein sequence: CATRGGPDTGELFF.

The chain uses TRBV7-2 and TRBJ1-4, with TRBD1 matching 8 bases. Trimming at V came to 9 bases and at J to 8 bases, leaving 8 bases not matched to a gene. There are 13 residues in the CDR3. Germline V gene data show CDR1 as SGHTA and CDR2 as FQGNSA. The CDR3 region is CASTRGLGEKLFF. CDR3 in DNA: TGTGCCAGTACCAGGGGGCTTGGAGAAAAACTGTTTTTT.

This clone was recorded only once. CDR3 coding DNA: TGTGCCAGCAGTAAGACAGTCTCCTATAATTCACCCCTCCACTTT. Translating it yields CASSKTVSYNSPLHF. The chain couples TRBV9 to TRBJ1-6, with D tentatively TRBD1 (5 bases). Germline V lookup: CDR1 SGDLS, CDR2 YYNGEE. There are 15 residues in the CDR3. V was cut by 5 bases and J by 0 bases, with 9 bases left in between.

This clone was observed a single time. The rearrangement uses TRBV6-1 and TRBJ1-1; D gene unclear. This CDR3 region has 14 residues. Germline CDR1 is MNHNS and CDR2 is SASEGT. Trimming pared 3 bases from V and 1 base from J, leaving 9 bases between. The CDR3 DNA reads TGTGCCAGCAGTGAGGGCCCGGCGAACACTGAAGCTTTCTTT. This gives the protein CASSEGPANTEAFF.

The rearrangement joins TRBV10-1 to TRBJ1-5; possibly TRBD1 for D (5 bases). From germline, CDR1 is WNHNN and CDR2 SYGVQD (reference sequence). The CDR3 spans 13 residues. The V and J ends lost 6 bases and 2 bases respectively, with 8 bases between them. CDR3 coding DNA: TGCGCCAGCAGCGGAGGGGGCAATCAGCCCCAGCATTTT. The encoded protein is CASSGGGNQPQHF.

The rearrangement joins TRBV7-3 to TRBJ1-1, with TRBD1 as a possible D gene (5 bases). Germline CDR1 and CDR2: SGHTA and FQGTGA. CDR3 length: 14 residues. V was clipped by 4 bases and J by 1 base, with 10 bases between them. CDR3: CASSSPDKNTEAFF. CDR3 DNA: TGTGCCAGCAGCTCGCCGGACAAGAACACTGAAGCTTTCTTT. Supplemented by reference TRBV7-3 and TRBJ1-1, the full variable domain reads GAGVSQTPSNKVTEKGKYVELRCDPISGHTALYWYRQSLGQGPEFLIYFQGTGAADDSGLPNDRFFAVRPEGSVSTLKIQRTERGDSAVYLCASSSPDKNTEAFFGQGTRLTVV.

CDR3 region: CASSEEQTSSYNSPLHF. CDR3 nucleotides: TGTGCCAGTAGTGAGGAGCAGACGAGCTCCTATAATTCACCCCTCCACTTT. The V gene is TRBV19, the J gene TRBJ1-6; D unclear. CDR1 and CDR2 from the germline V gene are LNHDA and SQIVND (reference sequence). The CDR3 has 17 amino acids. Deletions cut 5 bases from V and 0 bases from J, with 14 bases between.

In the case of this clone: Relative to the germline gene, one junction end is altered; a read error may explain this. The V call is TRBV25-1, the J call TRBJ2-7; D perhaps matches TRBD1 (6 bases). The CDR3 runs 13 residues. In germline, CDR1 is MGHDK, CDR2 SYGVNS. CDR3 in amino acids: CASSYATGSVYEF. The CDR3 DNA follows: TGTGCCAGCAGTTACGCGACAGGCTCGGTCTACGAGTTC.

This sequence joins TRBV6-5 and TRBJ2-7, with a tentative D call TRBD1 (6 bases). Germline CDR1 reads MNHEY; CDR2 reads SVGAGI. Trimming left V 6 bases short and J 12 bases short, with 21 bases between. This CDR3 is 13 amino acids long. The CDR3 loop reads CASSIAWDKSLYF. Here the CDR3 DNA reads TGTGCCAGCAGCATTGCCTGGGACAAGTCCTTGTACTTC.

CDR3 DNA: TGTGCCAGCAGTTTACAGGTATCGGTTCAGCCCCAGCATTTT. Residues: CASSLQVSVQPQHF. The chain joins TRBV27 to TRBJ1-5; D is unclear. Germline CDR1 MNHEY, CDR2 SMNVEV (reference sequence). Trimming took 2 bases from V and 6 from J, leaving 11 bases between them. The CDR3 is made up of 14 amino acids.

The gene calls are TRBV4-3 and TRBJ1-1, with 8 bases matching TRBD1. The length of the CDR3 is 16 residues. The V segment lost 2 bases and the J segment 4 bases; nucleotides outside the gene matches: 9. In germline, CDR1 is LGHNA, CDR2 YSLEER. The CDR3 DNA follows: TGCGCCAGCAGCCAAAGGACAGGGACCGGGACCACTGAAGCTTTCTTT. It is translated as CASSQRTGTGTTEAFF.

This chain uses TRBV7-9 with TRBJ2-7, with TRBD1 matching over 9 bases. V lost 3 bases to trimming and J lost 3 bases; unmatched junction nucleotides: 15. CDR1 and CDR2 from the germline V gene are SEHNR and FQNEAQ (reference sequence). This CDR3 is built from 18 residues. The CDR3 region has the DNA TGTGCCAGCAGCTTTAGTACGAAGGGACAGGGTGTGATCTACGAGCAGTACTTC. As protein: CASSFSTKGQGVIYEQYF.

The chain joins TRBV29-1 to TRBJ2-3; 9 bases fit TRBD2. The CDR3 spans 15 residues. The J segment lost 4 bases and the V segment lost 4 bases, leaving 9 bases of the junction unmatched. CDR1 SQVTM and CDR2 ANQGSEA come from the germline V gene. The CDR3 here is CSVAPRLAGPDTQYF. The CDR3 coding sequence is TGCAGCGTTGCTCCCCGGCTAGCGGGGCCAGATACGCAGTATTTT.

The V call is TRBV12-3 or TRBV12-4, the J call TRBJ1-6, with a tentative D call TRBD1 (6 bases). The CDR3 consists of 12 residues. V was shortened by 3 bases and J by 14 bases, with 11 bases between the two germline ends. The CDR3: CASSFWGRALHF. As DNA, the CDR3 is TGTGCCAGCAGTTTCTGGGGGCGAGCCCTCCACTTT.

In its sample, this clone was seen once. The CDR3 bases are TGTGCCAGCTCACCACAAAGCGGGGGGGCCGGAAATGAGCAGTTCTTC. Its translation: CASSPQSGGAGNEQFF. The chain has TRBV18 and TRBJ2-1, with 10 bases identical to TRBD2. The CDR3 has 16 residues. From germline, CDR1 is KGHSH and CDR2 LQKENI. The V and J ends lost 1 base and 7 bases, in that order; junction bases with no gene match: 7.

This rearrangement joins TRBV7-3 to TRBJ1-1; D gene ambiguous. This CDR3 comprises 13 residues. Trimming removed 1 base at V and 5 bases at J, with 8 bases between. From germline, CDR1 is SGHTA and CDR2 FQGTGA. This CDR3 is CASSLSRRTEAFF. The DNA for the CDR3 is TGTGCCAGCAGCTTAAGCAGAAGAACTGAAGCTTTCTTT. Combining the CDR3 with reference TRBV7-3 and TRBJ1-1 gives the whole variable domain GAGVSQTPSNKVTEKGKYVELRCDPISGHTALYWYRQSLGQGPEFLIYFQGTGAADDSGLPNDRFFAVRPEGSVSTLKIQRTERGDSAVYLCASSLSRRTEAFFGQGTRLTVV.